The T cell receptor beta chain described here comes from a study of graft-versus-host responses after intestinal transplantation. Profiling relied on immunoSEQ multiplex PCR, and the TCRdb table lists in-frame clones only, not all of them. The sample includes around 71,000 clones, roughly 92% seen only once; the top ten take 6.7%. CDR1 and CDR2 (germline): LNHNV, YYDKDF (reference sequence). This CDR3 region has 16 residues. Trimming stripped 0 bases from V and 0 bases from J, with 9 bases between. Source: bone marrow, taken approximately 740 days after intestinal transplantation. J is TRBJ1-3 and V is TRBV15; D possibly corresponds to TRBD1 (6 bases). This TCR came from a human patient who received an intestinal transplant, so some T cells may come from the graft donor. The CDR3 is CATSRDPGASGNTIYF. The CDR3 nucleotides read TGTGCCACCAGCAGAGATCCGGGGGCCTCTGGAAACACCATATATTTT.